What follows are 4 T cell receptor beta chains derived from one specimen sequenced in a study of read filtering for tumor transcriptome and immune sequencing. Molecular barcoded adaptors covering alpha/delta and beta/gamma chains were used on approximately 440 ng RNA. TCRdb reprocessed the reads via MiXCR and lists one record per CDR3 protein. The table lists roughly 130,000 distinct CDR3 sequences, over 10% of them singletons. Sequencing was performed on a population of CD138-negative cells sorted from bone marrow. These receptors were collected from a donor over 35 with multiple myeloma.

Many counts were recorded for this clonotype. V and J are TRBV20-1 and TRBJ2-4, with D possibly being TRBD1 or TRBD2 (5 bases each). The CDR3 covers 13 residues. V was pared by 6 bases and J by 5 bases, with 14 bases between. Germline CDR1 is DFQATT and CDR2 is SNEGSKA (reference sequence). DNA of the CDR3: TGCAGTGCCGAGAGAGGGGCGGAAAACATTCAGTACTTC. This gives the protein CSAERGAENIQYF.

In its sample, this clonotype was seen many times. This chain joins TRBV27 and TRBJ2-7; the D gene is possibly TRBD1 (5 bases). V was trimmed by 10 bases and J by 2 bases, leaving 18 bases between them. This CDR3 has 14 residues. CDR1 is MNHEY and CDR2 is SMNVEV in the germline V gene (reference sequence). As DNA, the CDR3 is TGTGCCACCTCTCCCCGGACAAACACCTACGAGCAGTACTTC. Amino acid sequence: CATSPRTNTYEQYF.

This clonotype was detected only a few times. V gene TRBV5-5 combines with J gene TRBJ2-3; TRBD2 matches at 12 bases. CDR3 length: 15 residues. Germline assignment: CDR1 SGHKS and CDR2 YYEKEE (reference sequence). V lost 4 bases and J lost 6; bases outside the gene matches: 6. CDR3 loop: CASSLRLAGVDTQYF. CDR3 coding DNA: TGTGCCAGCAGCCTAAGACTAGCGGGGGTGGATACGCAGTATTTT.

On this clonotype: A much larger clone is a single base away; this may be a read error. The conserved closing phenylalanine or tryptophan is absent in this CDR3, likely reflecting a read error. The rearrangement uses TRBV20-1 and TRBJ1-5, with 7 positions matching TRBD1. Trimming took 6 bases from V and 4 from J; bases not matched to a gene: 3. The CDR3 has 12 residues. Germline-derived CDR1 and CDR2 are DFQATT and SNEGSKA (reference sequence). CDR3 bases: TGCAGTGCGGGGACAGAAAATCAGCCCCAGCATTAT. Protein sequence: CSAGTENQPQHY.